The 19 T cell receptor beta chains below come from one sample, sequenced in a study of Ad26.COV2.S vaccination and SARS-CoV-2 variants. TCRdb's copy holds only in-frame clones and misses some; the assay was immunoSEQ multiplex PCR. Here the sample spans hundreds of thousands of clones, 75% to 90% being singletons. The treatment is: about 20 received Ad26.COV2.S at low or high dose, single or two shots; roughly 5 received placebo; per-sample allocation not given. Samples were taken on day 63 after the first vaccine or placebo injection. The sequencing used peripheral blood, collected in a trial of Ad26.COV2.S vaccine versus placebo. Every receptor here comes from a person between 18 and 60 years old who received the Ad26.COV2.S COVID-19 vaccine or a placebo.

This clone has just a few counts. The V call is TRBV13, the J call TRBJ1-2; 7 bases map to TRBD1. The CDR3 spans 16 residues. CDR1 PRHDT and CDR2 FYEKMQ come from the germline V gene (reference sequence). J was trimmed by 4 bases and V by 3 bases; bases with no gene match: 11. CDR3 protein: CASSFTGAGRGYGYTF. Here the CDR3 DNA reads TGTGCCAGCAGCTTTACAGGGGCAGGGCGAGGCTATGGCTACACCTTC. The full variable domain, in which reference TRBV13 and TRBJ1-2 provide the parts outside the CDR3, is AAGVIQSPRHLIKEKRETATLKCYPIPRHDTVYWYQQGPGQDPQFLISFYEKMQSDKGSIPDRFSAQQFSDYHSELNMSSLELGDSALYFCASSFTGAGRGYGYTFGSGTRLTVV.

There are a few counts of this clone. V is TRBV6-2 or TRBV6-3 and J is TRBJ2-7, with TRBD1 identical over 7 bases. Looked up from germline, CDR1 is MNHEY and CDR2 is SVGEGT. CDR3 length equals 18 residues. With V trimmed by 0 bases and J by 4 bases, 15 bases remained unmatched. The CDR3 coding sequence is TGTGCCAGCAGTTACTCCATCGACGGTCCAGGGGGTCGATACGAGCAGTACGTC. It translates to CASSYSIDGPGGRYEQYV.

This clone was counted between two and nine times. The CDR3 DNA follows: TGTGCCAGCAGCGTCGGACTTCCCAGGGGCGAGCAGTACGTC. Protein sequence: CASSVGLPRGEQYV. The rearrangement joins TRBV9 to TRBJ2-7; possible D gene TRBD1, 6 bases. The ends were cut back, 2 bases at V and 6 bases at J, with 15 bases in the middle. Germline CDR1 is SGDLS and CDR2 is YYNGEE. The CDR3 totals 14 residues.

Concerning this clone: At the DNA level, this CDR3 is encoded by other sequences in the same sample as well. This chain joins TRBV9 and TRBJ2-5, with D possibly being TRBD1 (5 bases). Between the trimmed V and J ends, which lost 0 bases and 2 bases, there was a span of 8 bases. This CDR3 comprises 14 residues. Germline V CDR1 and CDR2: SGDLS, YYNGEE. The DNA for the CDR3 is TGTGCCAGCAGCGTAGGGGGCAGGCAAGAGACCCAGTACTTC. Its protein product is CASSVGGRQETQYF. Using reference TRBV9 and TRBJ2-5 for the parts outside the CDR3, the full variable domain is DSGVTQTPKHLITATGQRVTLRCSPRSGDLSVYWYQQSLDQGLQFLIQYYNGEERAKGNILERFSAQQFPDLHSELNLSSLELGDSALYFCASSVGGRQETQYFGPGTRLLVL.

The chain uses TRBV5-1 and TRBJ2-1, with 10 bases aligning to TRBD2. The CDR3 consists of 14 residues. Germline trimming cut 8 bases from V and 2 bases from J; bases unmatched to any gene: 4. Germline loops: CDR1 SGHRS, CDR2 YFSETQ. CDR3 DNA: TGCGCCAGTCATAGCGGGAGGCCCTACAATGAGCAGTTCTTC. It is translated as CASHSGRPYNEQFF.

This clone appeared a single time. The CDR3 loop reads CASSVSGTSGANVLTF. CDR3 bases: TGTGCCAGCTCAGTTTCCGGGACATCAGGGGCCAACGTCCTGACTTTC. This rearrangement joins TRBV18 to TRBJ2-6; TRBD1 might be the D (6 bases). Per the germline V gene, CDR1 is KGHSH and CDR2 is LQKENI. The CDR3 is 16 residues long. The V end was cut by 5 bases, the J end by 4 bases, with 15 bases between.

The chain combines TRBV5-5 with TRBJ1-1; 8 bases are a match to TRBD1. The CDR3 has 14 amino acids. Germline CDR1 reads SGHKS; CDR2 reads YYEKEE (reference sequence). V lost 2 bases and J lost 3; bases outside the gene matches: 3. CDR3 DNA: TGTGCCAGCAGCTTCACAGGGGGAGACACTGAAGCTTTCTTT. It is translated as CASSFTGGDTEAFF. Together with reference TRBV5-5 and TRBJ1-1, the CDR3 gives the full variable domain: DAGVTQSPTHLIKTRGQQVTLRCSPISGHKSVSWYQQVLGQGPQFIFQYYEKEERGRGNFPDRFSARQFPNYSSELNVNALLLGDSALYLCASSFTGGDTEAFFGQGTRLTVV.

CDR3 DNA sequence: TGTGCCAGCAGCTTGGGAGGATCCAGGGCCAACGTCCTGACTTTC. Amino acids: CASSLGGSRANVLTF. The chain links TRBV5-4 to TRBJ2-6; the D is unclear. V shed 0 bases and J shed 5 bases, with 9 bases lying between them. The CDR3 is 15 residues long. CDR1 and CDR2 from the germline V gene are SGHNT and YYREEE (reference sequence).

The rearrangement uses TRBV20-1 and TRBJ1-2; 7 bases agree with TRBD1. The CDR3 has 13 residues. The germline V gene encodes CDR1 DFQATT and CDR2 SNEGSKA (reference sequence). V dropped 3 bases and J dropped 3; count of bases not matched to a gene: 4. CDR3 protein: CSASYRGDYGYTF. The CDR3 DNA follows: TGCAGTGCTAGTTACAGGGGAGACTATGGCTACACCTTC.

This CDR3 reads CASSAYWDTSDTQYF. CDR3 coding DNA: TGTGCCAGCAGCGCCTACTGGGACACGTCAGATACGCAGTATTTT. The chain is built from TRBV7-2 and TRBJ2-3; tentative D call: TRBD1 (6 bases). The V gene lost 5 bases and the J gene lost 4 bases, with 16 bases spanning the gap. Germline V gives CDR1 SGHTA, CDR2 FQGNSA. The CDR3 runs 15 residues. Complete variable domain (other parts from reference TRBV7-2 and TRBJ2-3): GAGVSQSPSNKVTEKGKDVELRCDPISGHTALYWYRQSLGQGLEFLIYFQGNSAPDKSGLPSDRFSAERTGGSVSTLTIQRTQQEDSAVYLCASSAYWDTSDTQYFGPGTRLTVL.

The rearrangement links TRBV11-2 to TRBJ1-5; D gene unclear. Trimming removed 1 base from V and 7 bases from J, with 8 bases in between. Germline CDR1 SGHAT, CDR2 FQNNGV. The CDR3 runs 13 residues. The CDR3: CASSLAIGQPQHF. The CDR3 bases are TGTGCCAGCAGCTTAGCAATTGGGCAGCCCCAGCATTTT. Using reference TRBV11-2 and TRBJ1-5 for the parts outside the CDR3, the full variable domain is EAGVAQSPRYKIIEKRQSVAFWCNPISGHATLYWYQQILGQGPKLLIQFQNNGVVDDSQLPKDRFSAERLKGVDSTLKIQPAKLEDSAVYLCASSLAIGQPQHFGDGTRLSIL.

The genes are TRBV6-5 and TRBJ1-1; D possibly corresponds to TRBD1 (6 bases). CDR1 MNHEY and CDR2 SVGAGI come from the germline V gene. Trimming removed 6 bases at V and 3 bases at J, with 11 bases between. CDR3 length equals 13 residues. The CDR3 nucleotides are TGTGCCAGCAGCAGGGGCACATACACTGAAGCTTTCTTT. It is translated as CASSRGTYTEAFF.

The CDR3 bases are TGTGCCAGCAGTCTAAGGACAGTTCGTGGAGATACGCAGTATTTT. It encodes CASSLRTVRGDTQYF. The chain recombines TRBV27 with TRBJ2-3; D is possibly TRBD1 (6 bases). CDR3 length equals 15 residues. CDR1 is MNHEY and CDR2 is SMNVEV in the germline V gene (reference sequence). V dropped 5 bases and J dropped 5 bases, with 17 bases sitting between them.

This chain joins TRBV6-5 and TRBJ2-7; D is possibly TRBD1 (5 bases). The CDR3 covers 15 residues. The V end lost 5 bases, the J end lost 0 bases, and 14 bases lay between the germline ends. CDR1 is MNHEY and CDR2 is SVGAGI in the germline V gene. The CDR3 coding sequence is TGTGCCAGCAGTAAACTGGACACGAGCTCCTACGAGCAGTACTTC. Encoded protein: CASSKLDTSSYEQYF.

The CDR3 loop is CASSLQGSSTEAFF. CDR3 sequence (DNA): TGTGCCAGCAGCCTACAGGGGTCGAGCACTGAAGCTTTCTTT. V usage is TRBV7-9 and J usage is TRBJ1-1; 7 bases fit TRBD1. J gave up 4 bases and V 5 bases, and 7 bases lay outside the gene matches. Germline V gene sequence: CDR1 SEHNR, CDR2 FQNEAQ (reference sequence). The CDR3 contains 14 residues.

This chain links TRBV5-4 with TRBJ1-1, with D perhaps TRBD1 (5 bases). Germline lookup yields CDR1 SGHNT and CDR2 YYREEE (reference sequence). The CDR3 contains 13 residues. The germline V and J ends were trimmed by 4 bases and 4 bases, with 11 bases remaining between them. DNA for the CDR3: TGTGCCAGCAGCCGACAGCAGACCACTGAAGCTTTCTTT. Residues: CASSRQQTTEAFF.

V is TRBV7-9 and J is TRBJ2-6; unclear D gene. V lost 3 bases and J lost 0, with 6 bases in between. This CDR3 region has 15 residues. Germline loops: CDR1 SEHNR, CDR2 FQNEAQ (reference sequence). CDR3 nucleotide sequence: TGTGCCAGCAGCTTCTCCAACTCTGGGGCCAACGTCCTGACTTTC. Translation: CASSFSNSGANVLTF.

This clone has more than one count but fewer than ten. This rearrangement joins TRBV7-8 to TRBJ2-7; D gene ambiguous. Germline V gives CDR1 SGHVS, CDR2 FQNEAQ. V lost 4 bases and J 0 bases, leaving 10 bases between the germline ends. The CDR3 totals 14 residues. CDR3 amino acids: CASSSLTPSYEQYV. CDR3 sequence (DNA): TGTGCCAGCAGCTCCTTGACTCCCTCCTACGAGCAGTACGTC.

CDR3 bases: TGTGCCAGCCAAGCGGGAGGGCCCGGCACCGGGGAGCTGTTTTTT. Amino acids: CASQAGGPGTGELFF. The chain couples TRBV6-5 to TRBJ2-2; 10 positions match TRBD2. CDR1 is MNHEY, CDR2 SVGAGI, per germline. V dropped 8 bases and J dropped 4; count of bases not matched to a gene: 7. CDR3 size: 15 residues.